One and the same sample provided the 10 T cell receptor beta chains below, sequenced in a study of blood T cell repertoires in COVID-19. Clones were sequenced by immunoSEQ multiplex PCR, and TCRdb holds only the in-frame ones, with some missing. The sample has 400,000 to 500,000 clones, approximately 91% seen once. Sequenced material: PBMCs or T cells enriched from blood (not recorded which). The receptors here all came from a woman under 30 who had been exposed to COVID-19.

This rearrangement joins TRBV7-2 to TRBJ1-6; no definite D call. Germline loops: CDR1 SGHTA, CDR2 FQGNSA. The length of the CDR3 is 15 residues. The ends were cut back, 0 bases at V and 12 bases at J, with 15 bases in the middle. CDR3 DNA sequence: TGTGCCAGCAGCTTAGCGTACGGAGCTGAAGGACCCCTCCACTTT. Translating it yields CASSLAYGAEGPLHF.

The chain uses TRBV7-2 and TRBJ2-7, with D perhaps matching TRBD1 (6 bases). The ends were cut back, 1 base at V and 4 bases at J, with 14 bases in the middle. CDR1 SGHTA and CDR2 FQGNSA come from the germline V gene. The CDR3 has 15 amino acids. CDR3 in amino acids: CASSLVGGRGYEQYF. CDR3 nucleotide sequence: TGTGCCAGCAGCTTAGTTGGGGGCCGGGGATACGAGCAGTACTTC.

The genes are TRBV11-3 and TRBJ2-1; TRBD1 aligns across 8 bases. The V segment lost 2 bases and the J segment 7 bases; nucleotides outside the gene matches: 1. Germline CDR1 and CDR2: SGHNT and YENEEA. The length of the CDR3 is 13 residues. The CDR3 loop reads CASSLRTGNEQFF. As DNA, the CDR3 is TGTGCCAGCAGCTTAAGGACAGGGAATGAGCAGTTCTTC.

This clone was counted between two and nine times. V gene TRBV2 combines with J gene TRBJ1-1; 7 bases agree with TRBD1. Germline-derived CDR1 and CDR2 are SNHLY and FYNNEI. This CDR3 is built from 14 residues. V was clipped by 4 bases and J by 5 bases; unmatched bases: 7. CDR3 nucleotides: TGTGCCAGCAGTGTAGTTAAGGGGGCAACTGAAGCTTTCTTT. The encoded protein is CASSVVKGATEAFF.

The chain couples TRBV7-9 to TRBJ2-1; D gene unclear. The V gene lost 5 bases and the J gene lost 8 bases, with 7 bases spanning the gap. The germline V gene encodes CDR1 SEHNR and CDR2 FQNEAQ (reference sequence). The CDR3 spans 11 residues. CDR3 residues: CASSILYEQFF. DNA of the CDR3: TGTGCCAGCAGCATTCTATATGAGCAGTTCTTC.

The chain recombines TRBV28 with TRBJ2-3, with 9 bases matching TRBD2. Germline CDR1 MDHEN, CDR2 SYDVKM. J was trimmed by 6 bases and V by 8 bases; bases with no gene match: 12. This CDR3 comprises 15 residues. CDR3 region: CASCSRASGTDTQYF. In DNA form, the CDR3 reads TGTGCCAGCTGCTCCCGGGCTAGCGGGACGGATACGCAGTATTTT.

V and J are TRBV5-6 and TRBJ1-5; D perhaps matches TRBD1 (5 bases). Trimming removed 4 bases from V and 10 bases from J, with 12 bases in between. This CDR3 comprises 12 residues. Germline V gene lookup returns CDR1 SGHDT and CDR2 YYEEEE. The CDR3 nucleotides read TGTGCCAGCAGCCCTACGGGGGGACCCCAGCATTTT. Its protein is CASSPTGGPQHF.

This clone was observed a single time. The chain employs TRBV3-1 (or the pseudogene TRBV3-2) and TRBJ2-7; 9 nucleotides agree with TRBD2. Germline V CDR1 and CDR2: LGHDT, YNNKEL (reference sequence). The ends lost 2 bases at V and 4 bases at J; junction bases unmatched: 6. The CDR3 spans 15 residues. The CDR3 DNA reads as TGTGCCAGCAGCCAATATCTAGCGGGGACGTACGAGCAGTACTTC. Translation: CASSQYLAGTYEQYF.

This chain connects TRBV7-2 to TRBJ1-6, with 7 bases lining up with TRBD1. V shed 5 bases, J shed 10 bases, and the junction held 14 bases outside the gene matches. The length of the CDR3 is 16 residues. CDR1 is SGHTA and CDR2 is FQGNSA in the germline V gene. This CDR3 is CASSLGDSLALSPLHF. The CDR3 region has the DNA TGTGCCAGCAGCCTGGGGGACAGCCTAGCCTTATCACCCCTCCACTTT.

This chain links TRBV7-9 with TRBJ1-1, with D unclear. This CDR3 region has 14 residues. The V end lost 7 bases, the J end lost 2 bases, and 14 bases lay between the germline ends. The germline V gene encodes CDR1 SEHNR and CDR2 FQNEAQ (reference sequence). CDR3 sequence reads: CASTPYGHNTEAFF. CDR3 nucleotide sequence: TGTGCCAGCACCCCCTATGGGCATAACACTGAAGCTTTCTTT.